A single sample gave rise to the 31 T cell receptor beta chains below, sequenced in a study of blood T cell repertoires in COVID-19. Libraries were prepared by immunoSEQ multiplex PCR; TCRdb keeps only in-frame clonotypes and omits some of them. The sample has about 220,000 clones, 85% to 90% seen once. Sample: PBMCs or T cells enriched from blood (not recorded which). The source of these receptors is a woman younger than 35 in a cohort exposed to, infected with or recovered from COVID-19 (not recorded which).

This chain links TRBV19 with TRBJ1-1, with 7 positions matching TRBD1. The CDR3 is 13 residues long. V lost 8 bases, J lost 1 base, and 4 bases stayed unmatched. The germline V gene has CDR1 LNHDA and CDR2 SQIVND (reference sequence). The CDR3: CASWTGGNTEAFF. The CDR3 DNA reads as TGTGCCAGTTGGACAGGAGGGAACACTGAAGCTTTCTTT.

The V and J genes are TRBV10-3 and TRBJ2-2; 8 positions match TRBD2. CDR3 length: 16 amino acids. CDR1 is ENHRY, CDR2 SYGVKD, per germline. V lost 7 bases to trimming and J lost 1 base; unmatched junction nucleotides: 8. CDR3 sequence reads: CAINPLGLENTGELFF. The CDR3 DNA sequence: TGTGCCATCAACCCCCTGGGACTAGAGAACACCGGGGAGCTGTTTTTT.

This clone has a handful of counts. This sequence joins TRBV11-3 and TRBJ1-1, with D possibly matching TRBD1 (6 bases). The V end lost 4 bases, the J end lost 1 base, and 19 bases lay between the germline ends. In germline, CDR1 is SGHNT, CDR2 YENEEA. There are 17 residues in the CDR3. CDR3 in amino acids: CASSSTGYWSSNTEAFF. CDR3 in DNA: TGTGCCAGCAGCTCTACAGGGTACTGGTCTTCGAACACTGAAGCTTTCTTT. Filled out from reference TRBV11-3 and TRBJ1-1, the complete variable domain reads EAGVVQSPRYKIIEKKQPVAFWCNPISGHNTLYWYLQNLGQGPELLIRYENEEAVDDSQLPKDRFSAERLKGVDSTLKIQPAELGDSAVYLCASSSTGYWSSNTEAFFGQGTRLTVV.

This sequence joins TRBV7-2 and TRBJ2-1, with TRBD2 as a possible D gene (5 bases). Deletions cut 5 bases from V and 4 bases from J, with 15 bases between. There are 15 residues in the CDR3. Germline loops: CDR1 SGHTA, CDR2 FQGNSA. CDR3 amino acids: CASSPRDPSYNEQFF. In DNA, the CDR3 is TGTGCCAGCAGCCCCCGGGATCCCTCATACAATGAGCAGTTCTTC.

V gene TRBV23-1 combines with J gene TRBJ1-5, with 10 bases fitting TRBD1. TRBV23-1 qualifies as an ORF whose function is uncertain. The trim removed 4 bases at V and 7 bases at J, leaving 4 bases unmatched. The CDR3 length is 14 residues. In nucleotides, the CDR3 is TGCGCCAGCAGTCCCGGGACAGGGGACCAGCCCCAGCATTTT. Translated, it gives CASSPGTGDQPQHF.

This clone was seen more than once but under ten times. The rearrangement joins TRBV10-3 to TRBJ1-5; D remains ambiguous. This CDR3 comprises 17 residues. The V end lost 0 bases, the J end lost 1 base, and 13 bases lay between the germline ends. Germline V gene sequence: CDR1 ENHRY, CDR2 SYGVKD. As DNA, the CDR3 is TGTGCCATCAGTGAGTCGGAGGTAGTGGGCAGCAATCAGCCCCAGCATTTT. Translation: CAISESEVVGSNQPQHF.

The chain has TRBV29-1 and TRBJ1-2; D gene unclear. Trimming removed 0 bases from V and 4 bases from J, with 3 bases in between. Looked up from germline, CDR1 is SQVTM and CDR2 is ANQGSEA. CDR3 length: 11 amino acids. Here the CDR3 DNA reads TGCAGCGTTGAAGAGGCCTATGGCTACACCTTC. The encoded protein is CSVEEAYGYTF.

The rearrangement joins TRBV19 to TRBJ1-6; 8 bases fit TRBD1. The J segment lost 6 bases and the V segment lost 8 bases, leaving 3 bases of the junction unmatched. Looked up from germline, CDR1 is LNHDA and CDR2 is SQIVND (reference sequence). The CDR3 loop spans 13 amino acids. CDR3 protein: CASGQGANSPLHF. The CDR3 nucleotides read TGTGCCAGTGGACAGGGTGCTAATTCACCCCTCCACTTT.

The CDR3: CASSYTGTSGSFYEQYF. The CDR3 nucleotides read TGCGCCAGCAGCTACACCGGGACTAGCGGGAGCTTCTACGAGCAGTACTTC. V gene TRBV5-1 combines with J gene TRBJ2-7; 14 bases match TRBD2. The germline V gene encodes CDR1 SGHRS and CDR2 YFSETQ. V dropped 3 bases and J dropped 3; count of bases not matched to a gene: 8. The CDR3 spans 17 residues.

This clone was observed once. The CDR3: CASSQVGGGNSPLHF. CDR3 in DNA: TGTGCCAGCAGCCAAGTGGGGGGAGGGAATTCACCCCTCCACTTT. The chain recombines TRBV3-1 (or the pseudogene TRBV3-2) with TRBJ1-6; TRBD1 might be the D (5 bases). The V end lost 1 base, the J end lost 7 bases, and 11 bases lay between the germline ends. The CDR3 contains 15 residues. Germline CDR1 LGHDT, CDR2 YNNKEL (reference sequence).

The gene calls are TRBV6-5 and TRBJ2-5, with 9 nucleotides matching TRBD1. Germline lookup yields CDR1 MNHEY and CDR2 SVGAGI. The CDR3 has 16 residues. Unmatched junction bases numbered 8, after V lost 2 bases and J lost 4 bases. The DNA of the CDR3 is TGTGCCAGCAGTTACCGCTCACAGGGGGCGGGAGAGACCCAGTACTTC. Protein: CASSYRSQGAGETQYF.

The V gene is TRBV19, the J gene TRBJ1-5; D is uncertain. Germline CDR1 reads LNHDA; CDR2 reads SQIVND (reference sequence). V was cut by 1 base and J by 6 bases, with 13 bases left in between. The CDR3 contains 15 residues. The CDR3 DNA follows: TGTGCCAGTAGTATAGGTACGGGGAGGTTTCAGCCCCAGCATTTT. This translates into CASSIGTGRFQPQHF.

This chain connects TRBV10-3 to TRBJ2-5, with TRBD2 matching 9 bases. Losses at the gene ends were 10 bases for V and 2 bases for J; bases not matched to a gene: 14. Germline V CDR1 and CDR2: ENHRY, SYGVKD. The length of the CDR3 is 16 residues. DNA for the CDR3: TGTGCCACAAACAAGCAAGTAGCGGGGGAACAAGAGACCCAGTACTTC. It is translated as CATNKQVAGEQETQYF.

This clone has just one count. The chain uses TRBV19 and TRBJ1-1; possible D gene TRBD1, 6 bases. Germline V gene data show CDR1 as LNHDA and CDR2 as SQIVND (reference sequence). The CDR3 sequence is 16 residues long. Trimming left V 3 bases short and J 1 base short, with 15 bases between. The CDR3 DNA follows: TGTGCCAGTAGTATGGCGATTACGACAGGGAACACTGAAGCTTTCTTT. Translation gives CASSMAITTGNTEAFF.

This clone was seen a handful of times. The CDR3 is CASRPRQGLNYGYTF. The DNA of the CDR3 is TGTGCCAGCAGGCCAAGACAGGGGTTGAACTATGGCTACACCTTC. The chain employs TRBV6-5 and TRBJ1-2, with 8 bases matching TRBD1. CDR1 and CDR2 from the germline V gene are MNHEY and SVGAGI. The CDR3 sequence is 15 residues long. Trimming took 6 bases from V and 2 from J; bases not matched to a gene: 8.

This chain links TRBV2 with TRBJ1-4; TRBD1 aligns across 7 bases. Trimming removed 7 bases from V and 6 bases from J; junction bases left unmatched: 17. The CDR3 sequence is 17 residues long. Germline loops: CDR1 SNHLY, CDR2 FYNNEI. CDR3 protein: CASMRGPEDINDEKLFF. In nucleotides, the CDR3 is TGTGCCAGCATGAGGGGGCCCGAAGACATAAACGATGAAAAACTGTTTTTT.

This chain links TRBV18 with TRBJ2-3; D possibly corresponds to TRBD1 (5 bases). With 2 bases removed from V and 1 base from J, the gap between germline ends came to 7 bases. The germline CDR1 and CDR2 sequences are KGHSH and LQKENI. The CDR3 has 14 residues. CDR3: CASSPGAGTDTQYF. Here the CDR3 DNA reads TGTGCCAGCTCACCAGGGGCTGGCACAGATACGCAGTATTTT.

The chain uses TRBV9 and TRBJ2-2; possibly TRBD1 for D (5 bases). This CDR3 spans 13 amino acids. Germline V gene lookup returns CDR1 SGDLS and CDR2 YYNGEE. The V end was cut by 2 bases, the J end by 4 bases, with 6 bases between. The CDR3 region is CASSVRVTGELFF. The CDR3 bases are TGTGCCAGCAGCGTCAGGGTCACCGGGGAGCTGTTTTTT.

This clone appeared a single time. The rearrangement links TRBV2 to TRBJ1-2, with a tentative D call TRBD1 (6 bases). Germline V gene lookup returns CDR1 SNHLY and CDR2 FYNNEI. Trimming shortened V by 4 bases and J by 4 bases, and 16 bases separated the two germline ends. The CDR3 covers 15 residues. The CDR3 loop reads CASSGQDRSIYGYTF. The DNA for the CDR3 is TGTGCCAGCAGTGGTCAAGACAGGAGTATCTATGGCTACACCTTC.

The rearrangement uses TRBV5-1 and TRBJ2-3; 9 bases line up with TRBD1. The CDR3 loop spans 15 amino acids. CDR1 and CDR2 (germline): SGHRS, YFSETQ. The J segment lost 3 bases and the V segment lost 4 bases, leaving 6 bases of the junction unmatched. The CDR3, as DNA: TGCGCCAGCAGCCAACAGGGGGCGAGGACAGATACGCAGTATTTT. As protein: CASSQQGARTDTQYF.

The rearrangement joins TRBV11-2 to TRBJ2-1; 7 nucleotides line up with TRBD2. V shed 5 bases and J 3 bases; nucleotides not matched to a gene: 7. This CDR3 has 15 residues. Germline V gene data show CDR1 as SGHAT and CDR2 as FQNNGV. This CDR3 reads CASSLTRDYYNEQFF. CDR3 in DNA: TGTGCCAGCAGCCTAACCCGGGACTACTACAATGAGCAGTTCTTC.

The chain couples TRBV6-5 to TRBJ2-3; D not resolved. The CDR3 sequence is 16 residues long. The ends were cut back, 0 bases at V and 0 bases at J, with 10 bases in the middle. The germline V gene has CDR1 MNHEY and CDR2 SVGAGI. CDR3 loop: CASSYSIAGSTDTQYF. The CDR3 DNA sequence: TGTGCCAGCAGTTACTCGATAGCTGGGAGCACAGATACGCAGTATTTT.

V and J are TRBV29-1 and TRBJ2-4, with D perhaps matching TRBD1 (6 bases). Germline V gene sequence: CDR1 SQVTM, CDR2 ANQGSEA. Deletions cut 4 bases from V and 0 bases from J, with 28 bases between. The CDR3 has 20 residues. Here the CDR3 reads CSVASGPRTGTPAAKNIQYF. As DNA, the CDR3 is TGCAGCGTTGCAAGTGGACCCAGAACCGGGACACCCGCAGCCAAAAACATTCAGTACTTC.

The chain recombines TRBV7-9 with TRBJ1-6; maybe TRBD1 (6 bases). The CDR3 covers 15 residues. CDR1 is SEHNR and CDR2 is FQNEAQ in the germline V gene (reference sequence). Trimming shortened V by 1 base and J by 9 bases, and 13 bases separated the two germline ends. CDR3 residues: CASSLEAGAGSPLHF. CDR3 bases: TGTGCCAGCAGCTTAGAAGCAGGGGCGGGTTCACCCCTCCACTTT.

J is TRBJ1-6 and V is TRBV2, with D unresolved. CDR3 length equals 13 residues. The germline V gene encodes CDR1 SNHLY and CDR2 FYNNEI. V was shortened by 10 bases and J by 5 bases, with 12 bases between the two germline ends. The CDR3 here is CAKTTGNNSPLHF. The CDR3 nucleotides read TGTGCCAAAACTACGGGGAATAATTCACCCCTCCACTTT.

V gene TRBV9 combines with J gene TRBJ2-2; 9 bases map to TRBD2. This CDR3 is built from 16 residues. Germline lookup yields CDR1 SGDLS and CDR2 YYNGEE. Trimming took 3 bases from V and 4 from J; bases not matched to a gene: 7. This CDR3 reads CASSARLADLTGELFF. For the CDR3, the DNA is TGTGCCAGCAGCGCACGACTAGCGGATCTCACCGGGGAGCTGTTTTTT.

V gene TRBV4-2 combines with J gene TRBJ1-3; D is ambiguous. Germline assignment: CDR1 LGHNA and CDR2 YNFKEQ. This CDR3 comprises 19 residues. V lost 0 bases and J 0 bases, leaving 18 bases between the germline ends. CDR3 DNA: TGTGCCAGCAGCCAAGAAAACTTTCAGATTTCTAGCTCTGGAAACACCATATATTTT. Amino acid sequence: CASSQENFQISSSGNTIYF.

The gene calls are TRBV6-5 and TRBJ2-1, with D possibly being TRBD2 (5 bases). Trimming removed 7 bases from V and 2 bases from J, with 9 bases in between. From germline, CDR1 is MNHEY and CDR2 SVGAGI. The CDR3 consists of 13 residues. Here the CDR3 DNA reads TGTGCCAGCACAGCGGAGCCCTACAATGAGCAGTTCTTC. This translates into CASTAEPYNEQFF.

The chain recombines TRBV3-1 (or the pseudogene TRBV3-2) with TRBJ2-1, with 9 nucleotides matching TRBD1. Trimming took 6 bases from V and 8 from J; bases not matched to a gene: 17. Germline CDR1 LGHDT, CDR2 YNNKEL (reference sequence). The CDR3 spans 17 residues. The CDR3 loop reads CASSPGTGNLRGDEQFF. CDR3 bases: TGTGCCAGCAGTCCCGGGACAGGGAATCTGCGAGGTGATGAGCAGTTCTTC.

This clone was seen a single time. The chain is built from TRBV11-3 and TRBJ2-1, with a possible D match to TRBD2 (5 bases). The CDR3 extends over 13 amino acids. Germline lookup yields CDR1 SGHNT and CDR2 YENEEA. Trimming took 2 bases from V and 9 from J, leaving 11 bases between them. CDR3 nucleotide sequence: TGTGCCAGCAGCTTACCACTAGGATTTGAGCAGTTCTTC. Amino acids: CASSLPLGFEQFF.

This clone was observed a single time. V is TRBV9 and J is TRBJ2-2; D is perhaps TRBD2 (5 bases). CDR3 size: 16 residues. Germline lookup yields CDR1 SGDLS and CDR2 YYNGEE. Deletions cut 0 bases from V and 2 bases from J, with 11 bases between. The CDR3 region is CASSVGTAANTGELFF. The CDR3 DNA sequence: TGTGCCAGCAGCGTAGGCACAGCGGCCAACACCGGGGAGCTGTTTTTT.